What follows describes a single T cell receptor (beta chain). What it recognizes is unknown. There are 11 residues in the CDR3. Per the germline V gene, CDR1 is DFQATT and CDR2 is SNEGSKA (reference sequence). Trimming shortened V by 6 bases and J by 5 bases, and 10 bases separated the two germline ends. The time point denotes: baseline, week 1 (first vaccination visit). Indicated treatment: pre-vaccination baseline after standard-of-care therapy. Tumors from donors were new WHO grade 3 or 4 IDH1-mutant astrocytomas with ATRX loss. This sample is drawn from a study of a mutant IDH1 vaccine in newly diagnosed glioma. Study at large: Patients under treatment included approximately 62% males and around 38% females and had a mean age of roughly 43 years. The therapy given earlier, which was standard therapy, consisted of radiotherapy, temozolomide, or both, and most of the patients received both.

Only in-frame clones appear in the TCRdb table, and some are missing; sequencing was by immunoSEQ multiplex PCR. The sample has 65,000 to 70,000 clones, around 82% seen once. Study-wide points: Shifts in the top peripheral T cell clonotypes seemed unrelated to pseudoprogression.

The clonotype originates from a woman aged 18 to 35 with glioma. Some clones in this sample may be carry-over from other donors' samples. The J gene is TRBJ2-5, the V gene TRBV20-1; a possible D gene is TRBD1 (5 bases). This specimen consisted of peripheral blood mononuclear cells (PBMCs), obtained from a glioma patient treated with radiotherapy, temozolomide or both. In DNA form, the CDR3 reads TGCAGTGCCCAAAAGGGGGAGACCCAGTACTTC. Translating it yields CSAQKGETQYF.